This paragraph covers one T cell receptor (beta chain) sequence. What it binds is not known. Here immunoSEQ multiplex PCR was the method, and the copy in TCRdb shows in-frame clones only, minus some. The sample contains around 6,600 clones, roughly a third of which appear only once. This sample was taken from a study of STAT3 mutations in large granular lymphocyte leukemia. CDR1 MNHEY and CDR2 SVGAGI come from the germline V gene. V lost 0 bases and J lost 3, with 11 bases in between. This CDR3 contains 15 residues. General study points: Every T-cell large granular lymphocyte leukemia patient had at least one immunodominant TCR beta clonotype.

This TCR derives from a woman aged 40 to 49 with T-cell large granular lymphocyte leukemia. Some clones in this sample may be carry-over from other donors' samples. The source material was peripheral blood mononuclear cells. This sequence joins TRBV6-5 and TRBJ1-1; the D gene is possibly TRBD1 (5 bases). The CDR3 region has the DNA TGTGCCAGCAGTTACTCGGCATTGGGGGACACTGAAGCTTTCTTT. It yields the protein CASSYSALGDTEAFF.